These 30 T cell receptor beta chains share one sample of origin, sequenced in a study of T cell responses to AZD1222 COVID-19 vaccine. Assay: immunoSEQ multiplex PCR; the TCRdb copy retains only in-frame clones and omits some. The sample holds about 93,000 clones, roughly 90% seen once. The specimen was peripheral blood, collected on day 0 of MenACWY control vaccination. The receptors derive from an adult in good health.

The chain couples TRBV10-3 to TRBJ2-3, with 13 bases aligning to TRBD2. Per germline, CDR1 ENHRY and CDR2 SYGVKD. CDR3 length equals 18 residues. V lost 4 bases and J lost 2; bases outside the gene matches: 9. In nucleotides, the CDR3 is TGTGCCATCAGTGGTCCGGGACTAGCGGGGCCGTACACAGATACGCAGTATTTT. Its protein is CAISGPGLAGPYTDTQYF.

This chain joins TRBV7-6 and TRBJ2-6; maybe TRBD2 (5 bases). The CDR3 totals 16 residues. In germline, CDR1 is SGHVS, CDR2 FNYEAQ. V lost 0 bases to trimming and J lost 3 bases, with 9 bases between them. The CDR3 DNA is TGTGCCAGCAGCTTAGCATCGGGGAGTGGGGCCAACGTCCTGACTTTC. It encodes CASSLASGSGANVLTF.

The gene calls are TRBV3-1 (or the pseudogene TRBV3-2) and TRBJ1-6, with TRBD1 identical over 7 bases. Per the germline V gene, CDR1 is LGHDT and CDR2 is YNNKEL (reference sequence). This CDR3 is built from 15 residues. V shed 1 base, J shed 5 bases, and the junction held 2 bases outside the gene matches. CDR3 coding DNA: TGTGCCAGCAGCCAAGGAGGGACAGATAATTCACCCCTCCACTTT. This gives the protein CASSQGGTDNSPLHF.

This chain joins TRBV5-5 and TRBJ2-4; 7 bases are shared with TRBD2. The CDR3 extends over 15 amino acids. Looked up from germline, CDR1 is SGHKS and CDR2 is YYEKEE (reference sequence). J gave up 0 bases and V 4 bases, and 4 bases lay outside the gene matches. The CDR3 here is CASSLSGVAKNIQYF. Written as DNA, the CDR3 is TGTGCCAGCAGCCTCAGCGGGGTAGCCAAAAACATTCAGTACTTC.

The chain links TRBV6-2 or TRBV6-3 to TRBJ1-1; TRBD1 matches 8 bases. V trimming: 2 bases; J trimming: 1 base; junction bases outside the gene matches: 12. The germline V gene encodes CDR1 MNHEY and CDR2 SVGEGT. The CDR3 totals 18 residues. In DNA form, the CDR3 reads TGTGCCAGCAGTTACGACCCGTGGCACGACAGGGGGAACACTGAAGCTTTCTTT. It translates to CASSYDPWHDRGNTEAFF.

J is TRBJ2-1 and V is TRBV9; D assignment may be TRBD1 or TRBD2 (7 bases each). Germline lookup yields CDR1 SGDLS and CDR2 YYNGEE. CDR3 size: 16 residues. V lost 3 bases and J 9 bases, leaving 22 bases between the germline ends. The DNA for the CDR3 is TGTGCCAGCAGCGCCAGGGGGGAGGGACTATGGTCTGAGCAGTTCTTC. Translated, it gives CASSARGEGLWSEQFF.

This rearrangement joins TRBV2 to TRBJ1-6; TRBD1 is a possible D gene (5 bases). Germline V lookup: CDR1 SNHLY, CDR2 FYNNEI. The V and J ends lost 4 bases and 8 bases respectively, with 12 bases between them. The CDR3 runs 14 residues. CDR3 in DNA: TGTGCCAGCAGTGCGGGGCAGGGCTATTCACCCCTCCACTTT. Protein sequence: CASSAGQGYSPLHF.

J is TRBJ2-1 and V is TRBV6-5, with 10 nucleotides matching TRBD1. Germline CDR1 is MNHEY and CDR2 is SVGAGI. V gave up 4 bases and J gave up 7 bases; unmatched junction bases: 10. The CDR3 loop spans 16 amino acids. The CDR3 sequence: CASSSGGTGVRNEQFF. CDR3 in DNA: TGTGCCAGCAGTTCAGGCGGGACAGGGGTGAGGAATGAGCAGTTCTTC.

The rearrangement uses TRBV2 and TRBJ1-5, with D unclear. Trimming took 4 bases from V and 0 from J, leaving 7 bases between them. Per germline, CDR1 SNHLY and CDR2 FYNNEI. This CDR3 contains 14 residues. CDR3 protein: CASSVTDSNQPQHF. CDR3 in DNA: TGTGCCAGCAGTGTTACAGATAGCAATCAGCCCCAGCATTTT.

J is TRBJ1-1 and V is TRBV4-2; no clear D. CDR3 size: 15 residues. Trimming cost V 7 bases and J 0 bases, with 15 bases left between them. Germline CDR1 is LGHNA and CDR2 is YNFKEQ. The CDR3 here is CASNKYRNMNTEAFF. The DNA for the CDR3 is TGTGCCAGCAACAAGTACCGAAACATGAACACTGAAGCTTTCTTT.

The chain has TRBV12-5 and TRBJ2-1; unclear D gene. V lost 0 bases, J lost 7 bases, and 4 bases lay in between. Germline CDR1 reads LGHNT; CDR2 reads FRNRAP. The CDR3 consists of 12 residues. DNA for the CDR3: TGTGCTAGTGGTTTGGTAACGAATGAGCAGTTCTTC. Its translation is CASGLVTNEQFF. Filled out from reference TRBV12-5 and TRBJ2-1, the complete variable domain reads DARVTQTPRHKVTEMGQEVTMRCQPILGHNTVFWYRQTMMQGLELLAYFRNRAPLDDSGMPKDRFSAEMPDATLATLKIQPSEPRDSAVYFCASGLVTNEQFFGPGTRLTVL.

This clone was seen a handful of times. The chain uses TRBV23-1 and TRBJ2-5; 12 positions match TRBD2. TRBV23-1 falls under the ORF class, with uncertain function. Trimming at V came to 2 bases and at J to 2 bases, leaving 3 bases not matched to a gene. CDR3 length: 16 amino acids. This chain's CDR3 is CASSQRLAGVQETQYF. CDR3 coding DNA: TGCGCCAGCAGTCAACGACTAGCGGGGGTGCAAGAGACCCAGTACTTC.

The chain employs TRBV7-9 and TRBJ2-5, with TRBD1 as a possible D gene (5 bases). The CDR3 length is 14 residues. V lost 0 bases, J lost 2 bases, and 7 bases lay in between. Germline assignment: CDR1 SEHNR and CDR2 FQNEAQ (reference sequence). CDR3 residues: CASSLATVQETQYF. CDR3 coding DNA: TGTGCCAGCAGCTTAGCGACAGTGCAAGAGACCCAGTACTTC. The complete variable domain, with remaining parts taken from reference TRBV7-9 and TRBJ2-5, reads DTGVSQNPRHKITKRGQNVTFRCDPISEHNRLYWYRQTLGQGPEFLTYFQNEAQLEKSRLLSDRFSAERPKGSFSTLEIQRTEQGDSAMYLCASSLATVQETQYFGPGTRLLVL.

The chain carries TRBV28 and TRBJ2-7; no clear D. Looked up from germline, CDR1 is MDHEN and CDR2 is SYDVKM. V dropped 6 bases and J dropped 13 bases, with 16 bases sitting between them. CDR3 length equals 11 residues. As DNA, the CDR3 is TGTGCCAGCAGCCAACTTTACCTGAAATACTTC. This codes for CASSQLYLKYF.

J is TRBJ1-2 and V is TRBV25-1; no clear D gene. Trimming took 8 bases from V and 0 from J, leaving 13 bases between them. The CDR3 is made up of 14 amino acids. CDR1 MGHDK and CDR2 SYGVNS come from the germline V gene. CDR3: CASSEVQANYGYTF. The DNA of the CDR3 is TGTGCCAGCTCGGAGGTCCAAGCTAACTATGGCTACACCTTC.

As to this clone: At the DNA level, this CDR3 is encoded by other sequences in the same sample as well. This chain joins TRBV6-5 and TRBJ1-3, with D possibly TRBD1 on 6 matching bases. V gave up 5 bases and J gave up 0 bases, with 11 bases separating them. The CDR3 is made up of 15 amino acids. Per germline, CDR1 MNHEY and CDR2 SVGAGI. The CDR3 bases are TGTGCCAGCAGTCGCCAGGGGCACTCTGGAAACACCATATATTTT. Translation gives CASSRQGHSGNTIYF.

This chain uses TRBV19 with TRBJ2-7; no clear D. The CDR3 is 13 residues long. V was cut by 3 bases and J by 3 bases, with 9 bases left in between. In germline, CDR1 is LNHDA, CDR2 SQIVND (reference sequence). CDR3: CASSILGNYEQYF. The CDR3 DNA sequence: TGTGCCAGTAGTATCTTAGGGAACTACGAGCAGTACTTC.

CDR3 nucleotide sequence: TGTGCCAGCAGTTACGCGTCGGAGGCGGTGTGGGGGGCGGATCAGCCCCAGCATTTT. Amino acid sequence: CASSYASEAVWGADQPQHF. The V and J genes are TRBV6-2 or TRBV6-3 and TRBJ1-5; a possible D gene is TRBD1 (6 bases). The V gene lost 2 bases and the J gene lost 5 bases, with 25 bases spanning the gap. Per the germline V gene, CDR1 is MNHEY and CDR2 is SVGEGT. This CDR3 is built from 19 residues.

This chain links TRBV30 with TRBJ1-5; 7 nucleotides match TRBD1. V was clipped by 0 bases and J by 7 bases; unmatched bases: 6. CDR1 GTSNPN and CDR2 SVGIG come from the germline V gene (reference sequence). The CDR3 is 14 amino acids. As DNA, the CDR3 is TGTGCCTGGAGTGTTACAGGGGAGGGCCAGCCCCAGCATTTT. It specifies CAWSVTGEGQPQHF.

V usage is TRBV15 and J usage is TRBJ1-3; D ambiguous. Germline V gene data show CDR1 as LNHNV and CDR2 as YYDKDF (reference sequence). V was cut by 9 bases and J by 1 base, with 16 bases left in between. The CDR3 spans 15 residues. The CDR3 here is CATGTAVLSGNTIYF. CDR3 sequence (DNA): TGTGCCACGGGCACTGCTGTCCTTTCTGGAAACACCATATATTTT.

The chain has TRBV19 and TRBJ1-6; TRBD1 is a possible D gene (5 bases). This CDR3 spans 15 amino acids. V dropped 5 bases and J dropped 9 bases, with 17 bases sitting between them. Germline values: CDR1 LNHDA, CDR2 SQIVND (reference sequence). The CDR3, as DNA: TGTGCCAGTAGTGGGGGGGGACCGGCGGGTTCACCCCTCCACTTT. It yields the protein CASSGGGPAGSPLHF.

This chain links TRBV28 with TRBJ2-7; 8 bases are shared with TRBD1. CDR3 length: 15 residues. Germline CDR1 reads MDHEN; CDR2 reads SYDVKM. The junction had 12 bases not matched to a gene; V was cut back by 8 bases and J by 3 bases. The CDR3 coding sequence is TGTGCCAGCGTTGCAGGGGGCCAGCCTAACTACGAGCAGTACTTC. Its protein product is CASVAGGQPNYEQYF.

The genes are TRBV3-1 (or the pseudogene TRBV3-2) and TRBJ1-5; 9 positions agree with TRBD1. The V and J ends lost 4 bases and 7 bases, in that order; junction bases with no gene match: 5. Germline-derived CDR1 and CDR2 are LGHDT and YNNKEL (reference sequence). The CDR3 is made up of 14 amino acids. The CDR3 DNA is TGTGCCAGCAGCCCAACAGGGGGCTACCAGCCCCAGCATTTT. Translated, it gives CASSPTGGYQPQHF.

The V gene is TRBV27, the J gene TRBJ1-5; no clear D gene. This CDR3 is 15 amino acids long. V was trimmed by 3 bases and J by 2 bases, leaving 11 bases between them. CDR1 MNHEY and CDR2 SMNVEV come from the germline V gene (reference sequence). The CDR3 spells CASSFAGSGNQPQHF. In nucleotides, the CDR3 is TGTGCCAGCAGTTTTGCGGGGAGCGGCAATCAGCCCCAGCATTTT.

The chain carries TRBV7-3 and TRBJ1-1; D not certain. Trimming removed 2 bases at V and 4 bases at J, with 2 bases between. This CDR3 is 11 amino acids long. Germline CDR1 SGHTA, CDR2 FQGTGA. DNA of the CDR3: TGTGCCAGCAGCTTACGCACTGAAGCTTTCTTT. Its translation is CASSLRTEAFF.

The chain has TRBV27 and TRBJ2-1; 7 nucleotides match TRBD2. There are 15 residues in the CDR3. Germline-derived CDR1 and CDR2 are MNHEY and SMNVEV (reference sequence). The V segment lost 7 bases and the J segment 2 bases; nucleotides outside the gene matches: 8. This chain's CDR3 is CASTVGRGAYNEQFF. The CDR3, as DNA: TGTGCCAGCACCGTGGGGAGGGGCGCCTACAATGAGCAGTTCTTC.

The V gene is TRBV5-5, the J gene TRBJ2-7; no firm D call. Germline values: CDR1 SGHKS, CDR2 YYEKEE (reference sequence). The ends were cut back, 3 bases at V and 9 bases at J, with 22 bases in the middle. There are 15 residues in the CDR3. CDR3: CASSSNPGDQAGQYF. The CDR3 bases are TGTGCCAGCAGCTCGAACCCGGGTGATCAAGCAGGGCAGTACTTC.

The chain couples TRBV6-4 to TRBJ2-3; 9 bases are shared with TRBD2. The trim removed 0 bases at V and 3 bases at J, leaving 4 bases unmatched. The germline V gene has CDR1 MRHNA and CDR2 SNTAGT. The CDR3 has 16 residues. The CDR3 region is CASSDSIAGGTDTQYF. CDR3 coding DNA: TGTGCCAGCAGTGACTCGATTGCGGGGGGGACAGATACGCAGTATTTT.

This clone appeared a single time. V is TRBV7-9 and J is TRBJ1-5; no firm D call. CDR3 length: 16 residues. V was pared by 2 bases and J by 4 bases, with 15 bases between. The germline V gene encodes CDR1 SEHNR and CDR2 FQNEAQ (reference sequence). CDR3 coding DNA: TGTGCCAGCAGCTTAACTCGGATGGGAAGTAATCAGCCCCAGCATTTT. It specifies CASSLTRMGSNQPQHF. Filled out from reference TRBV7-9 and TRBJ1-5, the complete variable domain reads DTGVSQNPRHKITKRGQNVTFRCDPISEHNRLYWYRQTLGQGPEFLTYFQNEAQLEKSRLLSDRFSAERPKGSFSTLEIQRTEQGDSAMYLCASSLTRMGSNQPQHFGDGTRLSIL.

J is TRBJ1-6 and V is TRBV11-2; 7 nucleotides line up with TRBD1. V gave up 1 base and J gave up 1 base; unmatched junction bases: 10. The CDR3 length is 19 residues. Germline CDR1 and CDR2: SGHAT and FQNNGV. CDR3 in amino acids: CASSLGGGRGSSYNSPLHF. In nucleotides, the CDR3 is TGTGCCAGCAGCTTAGGAGGTGGCAGGGGGAGTTCCTATAATTCACCCCTCCACTTT.